This T cell receptor beta chain came from a study of blood T cell repertoires in COVID-19. As for the study in general: T cells, B-cell-depleted T cells, or PBMCs supplied cDNA or gDNA.

How the authors handled the data: By means of reference gene primer amplification, nucleated cell counts were estimated. Produced via immunoSEQ multiplex PCR; TCRdb's table is partial and in-frame only. V and J calls and clone size come straight from that table; D and trimming were deduced from the DNA. The repertoire holds fewer than 650,000 clones, with about 89% as singletons. CDR1 is KGHSH, CDR2 LQKENI, per germline. V dropped 6 bases and J dropped 0 bases, with 9 bases sitting between them. The CDR3 loop spans 14 amino acids. The chain is built from TRBV18 and TRBJ1-5; D is unclear. The TCR sequence derives from a woman aged 45-59 years with COVID-19, enrolled during active disease. Sequencing used peripheral blood. The CDR3 spells CASSFSNSNQPQHF. In nucleotides, the CDR3 is TGTGCCAGCTCTTTCAGTAATAGCAATCAGCCCCAGCATTTT.